This T cell receptor beta chain was captured by sequencing in a study of blood T cell repertoires in COVID-19. The V end lost 6 bases, the J end lost 8 bases, and 20 bases lay between the germline ends. The CDR3 is 15 amino acids. Germline V gene sequence: CDR1 MNHEY, CDR2 SVGEGT. Profiled with immunoSEQ multiplex PCR; TCRdb holds only in-frame clones, not every one. The data hold roughly 120,000 clones, with about 74% observed a single time. The material sequenced was peripheral blood. This clonotype was sampled from a man between 65 and 80 years old with acute or convalescent COVID-19. The J gene is TRBJ1-5, the V gene TRBV6-2 or TRBV6-3; D call uncertain. In DNA form, the CDR3 reads TGTGCCAGCAGCTTAATCCACAGTTACGGTGAGCCCCAGCATTTT. Translating gives CASSLIHSYGEPQHF.